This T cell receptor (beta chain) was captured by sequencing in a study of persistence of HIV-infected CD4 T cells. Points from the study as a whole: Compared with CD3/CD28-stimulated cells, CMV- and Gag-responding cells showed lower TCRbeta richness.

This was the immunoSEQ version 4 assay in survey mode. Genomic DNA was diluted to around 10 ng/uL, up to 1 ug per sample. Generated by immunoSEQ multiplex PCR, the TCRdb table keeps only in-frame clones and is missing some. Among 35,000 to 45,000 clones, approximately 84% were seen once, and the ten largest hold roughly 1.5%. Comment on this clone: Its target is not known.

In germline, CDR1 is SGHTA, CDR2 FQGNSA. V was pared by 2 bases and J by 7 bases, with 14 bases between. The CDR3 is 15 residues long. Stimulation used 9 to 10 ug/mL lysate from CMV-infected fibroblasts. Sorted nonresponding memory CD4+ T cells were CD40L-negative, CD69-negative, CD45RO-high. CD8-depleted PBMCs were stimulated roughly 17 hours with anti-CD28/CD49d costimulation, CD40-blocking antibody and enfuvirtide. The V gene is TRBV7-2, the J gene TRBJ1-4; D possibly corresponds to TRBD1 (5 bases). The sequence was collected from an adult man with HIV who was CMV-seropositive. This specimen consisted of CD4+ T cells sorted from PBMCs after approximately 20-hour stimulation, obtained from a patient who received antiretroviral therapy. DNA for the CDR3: TGTGCCAGCAGCTTAACGGGACCCTCCACTGAAAAACTGTTTTTT. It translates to CASSLTGPSTEKLFF.